The source of this TCR beta chain is a study of T cells in tumors after PD-1 blockade. Regarding the study as a whole: Roughly two fifths of tumor TCR clonotypes were also found in blood.

Sequenced by immunoSEQ multiplex PCR; TCRdb stores in-frame clones only, minus some. The sample gives about 25,000 clones, 70% to 85% of which show up once; less than 15% is in the top ten. V was trimmed by 3 bases and J by 5 bases, leaving 6 bases between them. CDR3 length equals 11 residues. From germline, CDR1 is DFQATT and CDR2 SNEGSKA (reference sequence). For this clone: Its antigen is not known.

Template: tumor biopsy or peripheral blood genomic DNA, roughly 550-6,500 ng per sample. The V call is TRBV20-1, the J call TRBJ2-3; D uncertain. The receptor comes from a human donor with basal cell carcinoma. The source was PBMCs, collected after anti-PD-1 treatment. In DNA, the CDR3 is TGCAGTGCTAGTTCGAGAGATACGCAGTATTTT. Translating it yields CSASSRDTQYF.